This passage covers 22 T cell receptor beta chains from one sample sequenced in a study of T cells in women clearing cervical HPV infection. Profiled with immunoSEQ multiplex PCR; TCRdb holds only in-frame clones, not every one. Here the sample table reports under 20,000 clones. The sequenced material came from blood buffy coat. These receptors originate from a woman between 18 and 69 years old with a cervical HPV16 infection that either progressed to CIN3+ or cleared (not recorded which).

A remark on this clone: The CDR3 extends 3 residues past the end of the read, so its final part is completed from the germline J gene. The chain joins TRBV6-4 to TRBJ2-5, with D perhaps TRBD1 or TRBD2 (5 bases each). V shed 2 bases and J shed 5 bases, with 21 bases lying between them. Germline lookup yields CDR1 MRHNA and CDR2 SNTAGT. The CDR3 has 17 residues. CDR3 region: CASSDNSASHEGETQYF. The sequenced part of the CDR3 DNA is TGTGCCAGCAGTGACAATTCGGCATCCCATGAGGGGGAGACC.

On this clone itself: The read stops 3 residues short of the end of the CDR3; the missing end is completed from the germline J gene. V gene TRBV10-3 combines with J gene TRBJ1-1; maybe TRBD1 (5 bases). CDR1 is ENHRY and CDR2 is SYGVKD in the germline V gene. The CDR3 has 12 amino acids. The CDR3 sequence is CAIRGWQGKAFF. The CDR3 DNA, read in part, is TGTGCCATCAGGGGTTGGCAGGGAAAA.

A word on this clone: Read sequence stops 3 residues before the CDR3 end, and the germline J gene provides the missing end. The chain links TRBV6-2 or TRBV6-3 to TRBJ2-5, with D possibly TRBD2 on 5 matching bases. This CDR3 spans 14 amino acids. The V and J ends lost 2 bases and 5 bases respectively, with 12 bases between them. Looked up from germline, CDR1 is MNHEY and CDR2 is SVGEGT. CDR3 bases read: TGTGCCAGCAGTTACCTCACTAGGGCCGAGACC. Protein product: CASSYLTRAET. The whole CDR3 protein is CASSYLTRAETQYF.

Concerning this clone itself: The read terminates 3 residues ahead of where the CDR3 ends, so the germline J gene completes it. This chain connects TRBV2 to TRBJ2-7; TRBD1 might be the D (5 bases). The CDR3 extends over 12 amino acids. V was trimmed by 8 bases and J by 4 bases, leaving 12 bases between them. The V gene's germline CDR1 is SNHLY and CDR2 FYNNEI. The CDR3 DNA, read in part, is TGTGCCAGCTGCGGAGACAGTTACGAG. Its protein is CASCGDSYE. The whole CDR3 region reads CASCGDSYEQYF. The whole variable domain, remainder taken from reference TRBV2 and TRBJ2-7, is EPEVTQTPSHQVTQMGQEVILRCVPISNHLYFYWYRQILGQKVEFLVSFYNNEISEKSEIFDDQFSVERPDGSNFTLKIRSTKLEDSAMYFCASCGDSYEQYFGPGTRLTVT.

CDR3 sequence: CSAMTSGVNEQFF. The CDR3 bases that were read are TGCAGTGCTATGACTAGCGGGGTAAATGAG. This chain links TRBV20-1 with TRBJ2-1, with 11 bases matching TRBD2. The CDR3 end is not reached by the read, which stops 3 residues before it; the germline J gene fills it in. V shed 4 bases, J shed 7 bases, and the junction held 3 bases outside the gene matches. This CDR3 has 13 residues. The germline V gene encodes CDR1 DFQATT and CDR2 SNEGSKA (reference sequence).

Comment on this clone: The read ends 3 residues before the CDR3 terminus; that terminus is restored from the germline J gene. This chain joins TRBV5-1 and TRBJ2-1; D is possibly TRBD2 (6 bases). Trimming shortened V by 0 bases and J by 0 bases, and 10 bases separated the two germline ends. This CDR3 is 16 amino acids long. CDR1 is SGHRS, CDR2 YFSETQ, per germline. The CDR3 is CASSLASVSSYNEQFF. CDR3 bases read: TGCGCCAGCAGCTTGGCTAGCGTCAGCTCCTACAATGAG. Full variable domain (missing parts from reference TRBV5-1 and TRBJ2-1): KAGVTQTPRYLIKTRGQQVTLSCSPISGHRSVSWYQQTPGQGLQFLFEYFSETQRNKGNFPGRFSGRQFSNSRSEMNVSTLELGDSALYLCASSLASVSSYNEQFFGPGTRLTVL.

This clone is classed as medium-sized (0.01 to 0.1%) by frequency. The missing CDR3 end, 3 residues past where the read stops, is filled in from the germline J gene. This chain connects TRBV18 to TRBJ1-4, with unresolved D. Trimming stripped 6 bases from V and 8 bases from J, with 13 bases between. This CDR3 is 13 amino acids long. Germline lookup yields CDR1 KGHSH and CDR2 LQKENI. The CDR3 sequence: CASSLVVQEKLFF. The sequenced CDR3 bases are TGTGCCAGCTCCCTCGTGGTTCAGGAAAAA.

Worth noting for this clone: The read is 3 residues too short to cover the CDR3 end, so that end is filled in from the germline J gene. This rearrangement joins TRBV20-1 to TRBJ2-7, with D tentatively TRBD2 (5 bases). Germline lookup yields CDR1 DFQATT and CDR2 SNEGSKA (reference sequence). Trimming stripped 0 bases from V and 3 bases from J, with 9 bases between. This CDR3 has 13 amino acids. The CDR3: CSARERGLYEQYF. Partial CDR3 DNA: TGCAGTGCTAGAGAGCGAGGGCTCTACGAG.

For this clone: The observed sequence ends 3 residues before the CDR3 terminus, with the missing tail filled in from the germline J gene. The rearrangement joins TRBV5-1 to TRBJ1-5; 8 bases fit TRBD1. J was trimmed by 7 bases and V by 1 base; bases with no gene match: 7. Germline V lookup: CDR1 SGHRS, CDR2 YFSETQ. This CDR3 spans 15 amino acids. The sequenced part of the CDR3 DNA is TGCGCCAGCAGCTTGAGCTCAGGGGGCGGGCAGCCC. Translation gives CASSLSSGGGQP. The entire CDR3 protein is CASSLSSGGGQPQHF.

Turning to this clone: The CDR3 extends 3 residues past the end of the read, so its final part is completed from the germline J gene. V and J are TRBV29-1 and TRBJ2-7; 8 bases map to TRBD1. CDR3 length: 12 amino acids. CDR1 is SQVTM, CDR2 ANQGSEA, per germline. J gave up 3 bases and V 4 bases, and 2 bases lay outside the gene matches. The DNA read from the CDR3 is TGCAGCGTTGGACAGGGGCGCTACGAG. Protein sequence: CSVGQGRYE. In full, the CDR3 is CSVGQGRYEQYF.

About this clone: Read coverage stops 3 residues before the CDR3 terminus; the germline J gene supplies the remainder. The chain couples TRBV5-1 to TRBJ2-1, with 9 bases matching TRBD1. Germline CDR1 is SGHRS and CDR2 is YFSETQ. The CDR3 spans 16 residues. Unmatched junction bases numbered 11, after V lost 5 bases and J lost 5 bases. The CDR3 protein is CASSLTGTGHNNEQFF. Partial CDR3 DNA: TGCGCCAGCAGTTTGACCGGGACAGGGCACAACAATGAG.

Of note for this clone: The read stops 3 residues short of the end of the CDR3; the missing end is completed from the germline J gene. The V gene is TRBV30, the J gene TRBJ2-2; 11 bases are shared with TRBD2. Germline V gene sequence: CDR1 GTSNPN, CDR2 SVGIG (reference sequence). Trimming cost V 2 bases and J 1 base; bases outside gene matches: 9. This CDR3 spans 18 amino acids. The sequenced part of the CDR3 DNA is TGTGCCTGGAGTCCCGGACTAGCGGGCGCTCTGAACACCGGGGAG. Encoded protein: CAWSPGLAGALNTGE. The full CDR3 reads CAWSPGLAGALNTGELFF.

To note about this clone: The read finishes 3 residues shy of the CDR3 end, and the germline J gene is used to complete it. This chain uses TRBV30 with TRBJ1-3; D remains ambiguous. The CDR3 sequence is 13 residues long. CDR1 and CDR2 from the germline V gene are GTSNPN and SVGIG (reference sequence). Trimming took off 3 bases at V and 0 bases at J, with 6 bases between the two ends. CDR3 sequence: CAWRTPSGNTIYF. CDR3 DNA, as far as it was read: TGTGCCTGGAGAACTCCCTCTGGAAACACC.

Comment on this clone: The read comes to an end 3 residues before the CDR3 does, leaving the germline J gene to fill in the end. The V gene is TRBV4-1, the J gene TRBJ2-5; D is possibly TRBD2 (5 bases). The V gene's germline CDR1 is MGHRA and CDR2 YSYEKL. V lost 1 base to trimming and J lost 5 bases, with 11 bases between them. The CDR3 is 14 amino acids. CDR3 DNA, as far as it was read: TGCGCCAGCAGCCAAGTACTGGTAGCGGAGACC. This sequence encodes CASSQVLVAET. The whole CDR3 region reads CASSQVLVAETQYF.

Points on this clone: The read finishes 3 residues shy of the CDR3 end, and the germline J gene is used to complete it. This rearrangement joins TRBV5-4 to TRBJ2-3; 7 bases match TRBD2. V shed 5 bases, J shed 6 bases, and the junction held 3 bases outside the gene matches. Germline V gives CDR1 SGHNT, CDR2 YYREEE (reference sequence). The CDR3 spans 12 residues. Incomplete CDR3 DNA: TGTGCCAGCAGTACACTAGCGGATACG. Its translation is CASSTLADT. In full, the CDR3 reads CASSTLADTQYF.

The covered CDR3 bases are TGCAGTGCTAGACAGGGTATAAGGAATGAAAAA. It yields the protein CSARQGIRNEK. The entire CDR3 is CSARQGIRNEKLFF. The chain couples TRBV20-1 to TRBJ1-4, with D tentatively TRBD1 (5 bases). Coverage ceases 3 residues before the CDR3 finishes, and the germline J gene fills in the end. This CDR3 comprises 14 residues. The ends were cut back, 2 bases at V and 5 bases at J, with 12 bases in the middle. Germline V gives CDR1 DFQATT, CDR2 SNEGSKA (reference sequence).

Notes on this clone: The read finishes 3 residues shy of the CDR3 end, and the germline J gene is used to complete it. The V and J genes are TRBV5-8 and TRBJ2-7, with 10 positions matching TRBD1. V lost 4 bases, J lost 4 bases, and 5 bases stayed unmatched. This CDR3 has 14 amino acids. The germline V gene has CDR1 SGHTS and CDR2 YDEGEE. The CDR3 sequence is CASSNGQGVYEQYF. CDR3 bases read: TGTGCCAGCAGCAACGGACAGGGGGTTTACGAG.

A remark on this clone: The read ends 3 residues early relative to the CDR3; the germline J gene fills the gap. The rearrangement joins TRBV20-1 to TRBJ2-3; possibly TRBD2 for D (5 bases). There are 15 residues in the CDR3. Trimming stripped 0 bases from V and 6 bases from J, with 16 bases between. Germline V CDR1 and CDR2: DFQATT, SNEGSKA (reference sequence). CDR3 DNA (partial): TGCAGTGCTAGAGATGGCTCCTCTAGCATGGATACG. Amino acid sequence: CSARDGSSSMDT. The entire CDR3 sequence reads CSARDGSSSMDTQYF.

A remark on this clone: The CDR3 goes on 3 residues after the read ends, and that part is filled in from the germline J gene. The chain uses TRBV2 and TRBJ2-3; D not certain. The V gene lost 5 bases and the J gene lost 2 bases, with 5 bases spanning the gap. The CDR3 length is 12 residues. Per the germline V gene, CDR1 is SNHLY and CDR2 is FYNNEI. The CDR3 DNA, read in part, is TGTGCCAGCAGTACAAACACAGATACG. Its protein product is CASSTNTDT. The complete CDR3 sequence is CASSTNTDTQYF.

As concerns this clone: The read ends 3 residues before the CDR3 terminus; that terminus is restored from the germline J gene. This chain links TRBV18 with TRBJ1-5, with 7 bases identical to TRBD1. The V and J ends lost 6 bases and 3 bases, in that order; junction bases with no gene match: 5. The V gene's germline CDR1 is KGHSH and CDR2 LQKENI. The CDR3 has 14 residues. CDR3 in amino acids: CASSDGTANQPQHF. The CDR3 bases that were read are TGTGCCAGCTCCGACGGGACAGCCAATCAGCCC.

Comments on this clone: The DNA ends 3 residues before the CDR3 does, and the rest of the CDR3 is filled in from the germline J gene. The chain recombines TRBV10-3 with TRBJ2-3; weak D call: TRBD2 (5 bases). In germline, CDR1 is ENHRY, CDR2 SYGVKD. CDR3 length: 14 amino acids. V lost 2 bases and J lost 5, with 11 bases in between. The sequenced CDR3 bases are TGTGCCATCAGTGAGCCGAATCGGGGAGATACG. As protein: CAISEPNRGDT. The entire CDR3 protein is CAISEPNRGDTQYF.

With respect to this clone: Sequencing ends 3 residues short of the CDR3 end; the germline J gene provides the rest. The chain joins TRBV29-1 to TRBJ2-1; TRBD1 is a possible D gene (7 bases). This CDR3 has 14 residues. Germline values: CDR1 SQVTM, CDR2 ANQGSEA. V was cut by 4 bases and J by 7 bases, with 17 bases left in between. CDR3 DNA (partial): TGCAGCGTTGGAAAGGGGGCGGGGTATAATGAG. This encodes CSVGKGAGYNE. The full-length CDR3 reads as CSVGKGAGYNEQFF.